The clone carrying this T cell receptor (beta chain) has a single count. No antigen is known for it. TCRdb fed the 5' RACE reads into MiXCR, producing one record per CDR3 protein. Found here are under 9,500 distinct CDR3 sequences, around a third of them singletons; the top ten hold about 5.7%. The sorted Tregs were CD4+CD25+CD127-/low cells. Whole-study findings and limits: The TCR gene usage of tumor memory CD4+ T cells clustered together with blood and lymph node memory CD4+ cells and with lymph node naive CD4+ cells.

Germline values: CDR1 MDHEN, CDR2 SYDVKM. The CDR3 covers 16 residues. The V and J ends lost 7 bases and 4 bases, in that order; junction bases with no gene match: 10. The specimen sequenced was Tregs sorted from blood. The chain carries TRBV28 and TRBJ1-6; 7 nucleotides match TRBD1. The source of this sequence is a female donor with breast cancer. CDR3 coding DNA: TGTGCCAGCACTTTGATTACGGGACAGTATAATTCACCCCTCCACTTT. It specifies CASTLITGQYNSPLHF.